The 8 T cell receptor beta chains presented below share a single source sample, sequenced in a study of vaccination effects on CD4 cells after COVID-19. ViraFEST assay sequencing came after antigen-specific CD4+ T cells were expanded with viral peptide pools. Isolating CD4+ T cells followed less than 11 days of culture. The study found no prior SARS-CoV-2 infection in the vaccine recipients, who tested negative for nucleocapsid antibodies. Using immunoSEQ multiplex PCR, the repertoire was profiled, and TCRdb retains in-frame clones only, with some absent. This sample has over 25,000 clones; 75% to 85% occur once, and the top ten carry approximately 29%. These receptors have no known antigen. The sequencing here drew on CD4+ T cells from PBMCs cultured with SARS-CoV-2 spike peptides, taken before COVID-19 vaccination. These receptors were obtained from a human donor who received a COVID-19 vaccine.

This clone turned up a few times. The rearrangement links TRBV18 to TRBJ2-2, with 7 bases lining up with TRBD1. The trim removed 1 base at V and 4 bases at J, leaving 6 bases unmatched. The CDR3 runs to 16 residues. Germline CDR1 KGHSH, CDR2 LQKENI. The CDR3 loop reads CASSPQGATGTGELFF. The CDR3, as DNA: TGTGCCAGCTCACCACAGGGGGCGACTGGCACCGGGGAGCTGTTTTTT.

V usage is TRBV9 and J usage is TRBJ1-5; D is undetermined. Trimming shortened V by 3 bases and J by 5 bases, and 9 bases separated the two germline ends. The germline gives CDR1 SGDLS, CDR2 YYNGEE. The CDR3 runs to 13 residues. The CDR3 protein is CASSESEDQPQHF. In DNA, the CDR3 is TGTGCCAGCAGCGAATCCGAGGATCAGCCCCAGCATTTT.

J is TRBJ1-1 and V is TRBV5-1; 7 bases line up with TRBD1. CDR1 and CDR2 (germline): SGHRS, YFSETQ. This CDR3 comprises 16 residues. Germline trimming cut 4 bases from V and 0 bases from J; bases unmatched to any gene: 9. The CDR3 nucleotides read TGCGCCAGCAGCCTCTGGGCGGGACAGATGAACACTGAAGCTTTCTTT. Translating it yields CASSLWAGQMNTEAFF.

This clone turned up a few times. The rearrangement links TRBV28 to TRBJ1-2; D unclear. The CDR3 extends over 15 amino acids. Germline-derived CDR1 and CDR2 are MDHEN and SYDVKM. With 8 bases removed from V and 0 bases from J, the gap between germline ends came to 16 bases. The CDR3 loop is CASSLKRGANYGYTF. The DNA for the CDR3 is TGTGCCAGCTCCCTCAAACGCGGGGCTAACTATGGCTACACCTTC.

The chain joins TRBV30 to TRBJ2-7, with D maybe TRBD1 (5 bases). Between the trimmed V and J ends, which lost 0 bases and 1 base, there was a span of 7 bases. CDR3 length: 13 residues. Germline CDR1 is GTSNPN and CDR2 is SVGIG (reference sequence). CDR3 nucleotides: TGTGCCTGGAGTGTTAAGGGGTCCTACGAGCAGTACTTC. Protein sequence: CAWSVKGSYEQYF.

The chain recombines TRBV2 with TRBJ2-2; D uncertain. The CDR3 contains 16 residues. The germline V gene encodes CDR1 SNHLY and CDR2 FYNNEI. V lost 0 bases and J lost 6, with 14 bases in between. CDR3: CASSEAREVGSGELFF. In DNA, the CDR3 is TGTGCCAGCAGTGAAGCGCGAGAGGTCGGGTCCGGGGAGCTGTTTTTT.

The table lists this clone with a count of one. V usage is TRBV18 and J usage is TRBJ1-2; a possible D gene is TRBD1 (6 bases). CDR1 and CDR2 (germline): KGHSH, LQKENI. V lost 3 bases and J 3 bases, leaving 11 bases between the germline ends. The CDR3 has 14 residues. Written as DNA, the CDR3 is TGTGCCAGCTCACCGTCGGGGGCAGACTATGGCTACACCTTC. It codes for CASSPSGADYGYTF.

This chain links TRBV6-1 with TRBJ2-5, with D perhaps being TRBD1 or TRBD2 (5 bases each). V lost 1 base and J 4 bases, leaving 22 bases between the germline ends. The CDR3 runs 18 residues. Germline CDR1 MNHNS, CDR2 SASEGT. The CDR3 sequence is CASSEELRIEGIGETQYF. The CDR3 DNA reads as TGTGCCAGCAGTGAAGAGCTGCGGATCGAGGGGATCGGAGAGACCCAGTACTTC.